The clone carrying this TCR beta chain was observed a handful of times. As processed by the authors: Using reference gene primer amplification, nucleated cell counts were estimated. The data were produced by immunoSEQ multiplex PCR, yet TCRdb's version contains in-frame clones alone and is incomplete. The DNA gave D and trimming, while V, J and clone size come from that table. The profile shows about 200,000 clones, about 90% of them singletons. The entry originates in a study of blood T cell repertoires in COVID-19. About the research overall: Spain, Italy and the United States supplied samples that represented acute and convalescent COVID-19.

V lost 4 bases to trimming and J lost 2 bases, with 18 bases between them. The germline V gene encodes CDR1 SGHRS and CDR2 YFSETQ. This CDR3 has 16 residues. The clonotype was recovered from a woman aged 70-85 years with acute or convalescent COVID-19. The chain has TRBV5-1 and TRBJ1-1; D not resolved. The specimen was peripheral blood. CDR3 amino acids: CASSPRQATLNTEAFF. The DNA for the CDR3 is TGCGCCAGCAGCCCTCGGCAGGCCACCCTCAACACTGAAGCTTTCTTT.